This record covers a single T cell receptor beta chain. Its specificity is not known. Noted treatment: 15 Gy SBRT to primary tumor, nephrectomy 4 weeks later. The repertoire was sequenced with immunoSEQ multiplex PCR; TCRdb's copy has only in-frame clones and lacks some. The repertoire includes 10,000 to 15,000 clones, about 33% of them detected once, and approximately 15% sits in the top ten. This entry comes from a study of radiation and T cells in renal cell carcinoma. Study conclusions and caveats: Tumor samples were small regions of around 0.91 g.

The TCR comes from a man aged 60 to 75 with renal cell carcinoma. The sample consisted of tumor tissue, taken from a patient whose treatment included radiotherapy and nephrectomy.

CDR3 sequence reads: CASSLVDSWNEQFF. Written as DNA, the CDR3 is TGTGCCAGCAGCTTAGTAGACAGTTGGAATGAGCAGTTCTTC. V is TRBV11-2 and J is TRBJ2-1, with a possible D match to TRBD1 (5 bases). Trimming cost V 1 base and J 7 bases, with 11 bases left between them. CDR3 length: 14 amino acids. CDR1 is SGHAT and CDR2 is FQNNGV in the germline V gene.